This T cell receptor beta chain was identified during a study of monozygotic twins with inflammatory bowel disease. Broader study findings: Twins with IBD were found to have lower TCRbeta diversity (inverse Simpson) than healthy co-twins.

In germline, CDR1 is DFQATT, CDR2 SNEGSKA (reference sequence). There are 16 residues in the CDR3. Template switching appended UMIs that held a 6-nucleotide sample barcode. TCRdb processed the 5' RACE reads again and assigns one entry to each CDR3 protein, with no DNA. This sample carries 400,000 or so distinct CDR3 sequences, with 2% to 2.5% going to the ten biggest clones. As for this clonotype: The target antigen is unknown.

The specimen was blood. The TCR was taken from a human donor with ulcerative colitis or Crohn's disease, or a healthy co-twin of an affected twin (not recorded which). The chain is built from TRBV20-1 and TRBJ2-3; TCRdb indicates TRBD2, and absent DNA this call remains unverified. The CDR3 is CSARDPAGGRTDTQYF.